The 9 T cell receptor beta chains presented below share a single source sample, sequenced in a study of read filtering for tumor transcriptome and immune sequencing. From around 440 ng of RNA, a library with molecular barcoded alpha/delta and beta/gamma adaptors was made. MiXCR was run by TCRdb on the reads, yielding one entry per CDR3 protein. This sample has tens of thousands of distinct CDR3 sequences, with 20% to 25% found just once. Input material: a population of CD138-negative cells sorted from bone marrow. Receptor source: a donor at least 40 years old with multiple myeloma.

This clonotype was counted between two and nine times. The chain employs TRBV5-1 and TRBJ2-2; 7 nucleotides align to TRBD2. Germline-derived CDR1 and CDR2 are SGHRS and YFSETQ. The CDR3 runs to 17 residues. The J segment lost 4 bases and the V segment lost 5 bases, leaving 14 bases of the junction unmatched. CDR3 coding DNA: TGCGCCAGCAGTCTGGCCCAATTGGCGGGGGTCACCGGGGAGCTGTTTTTT. Translation: CASSLAQLAGVTGELFF.

In its sample, this clonotype was seen many times. The CDR3 loop reads CASSLGTHNEQFF. The CDR3 DNA sequence: TGTGCCAGCAGCCTCGGGACACACAATGAGCAGTTCTTC. V usage is TRBV11-2 and J usage is TRBJ2-1; the D gene is possibly TRBD1 (6 bases). Between the trimmed V and J ends, which lost 5 bases and 5 bases, there was a span of 10 bases. The CDR3 is 13 residues long. Germline CDR1 is SGHAT and CDR2 is FQNNGV.

This clonotype occurred a few times. The gene calls are TRBV7-8 and TRBJ1-5, with D hard to call. In germline, CDR1 is SGHVS, CDR2 FQNEAQ. The V end was cut by 5 bases, the J end by 5 bases, with 16 bases between. CDR3 length: 15 amino acids. The CDR3 region has the DNA TGTGCCAGCAGCCACGGGGTGCAGAGCGATCAGCCCCAGCATTTT. It specifies CASSHGVQSDQPQHF.

Many counts were recorded for this clonotype. The chain employs TRBV28 and TRBJ2-7; D is uncertain. CDR1 is MDHEN and CDR2 is SYDVKM in the germline V gene. The CDR3 is 11 amino acids. Trimming shortened V by 3 bases and J by 7 bases, and 7 bases separated the two germline ends. The CDR3 reads CASSFSREQYF. The CDR3 region has the DNA TGTGCCAGCAGTTTTTCTAGGGAGCAGTACTTC.

This clonotype was counted at least ten times. This chain joins TRBV2 and TRBJ1-5; tentatively, D is TRBD1 (5 bases). The germline V gene has CDR1 SNHLY and CDR2 FYNNEI. V shed 4 bases and J shed 3 bases, with 13 bases lying between them. The CDR3 runs to 15 residues. The DNA of the CDR3 is TGTGCCAGCAGTGCAGATCAGGGCGCCAATCAGCCCCAGCATTTT. This codes for CASSADQGANQPQHF.

In regard to this clonotype: This may arise from a read error, as a much more abundant clone is one base away. No conserved phenylalanine or tryptophan is present at the end of the CDR3, so a read error is the likely explanation. The gene calls are TRBV7-2 and TRBJ1-6, with D unclear. Trimming took 4 bases from V and 3 from J, leaving 13 bases between them. The CDR3 loop spans 16 amino acids. Germline V gene sequence: CDR1 SGHTA, CDR2 FQGNSA. The CDR3 nucleotides read TGTGCCAGCAGCTCGCACCGATGGGACTATAATTCACCCCTCCACCTT. It encodes CASSSHRWDYNSPLHL.

Regarding this clonotype: A much larger clone sits a single nucleotide away, making a read error possible. This rearrangement joins TRBV5-4 to TRBJ1-1, with D perhaps matching TRBD1 (5 bases). Germline V CDR1 and CDR2: SGHNT, YYREEE (reference sequence). CDR3 length: 17 amino acids. Written as DNA, the CDR3 is TGTGCCACCAGCTTGAAGACAGTAGGCCTCACTGTAACCGAAGCTTTCTTT. Translated, it gives CATSLKTVGLTVTEAFF.

This clonotype was observed many times. The V call is TRBV10-3, the J call TRBJ2-7, with D perhaps matching TRBD2 (5 bases). The V end lost 6 bases, the J end lost 6 bases, and 15 bases lay between the germline ends. Germline values: CDR1 ENHRY, CDR2 SYGVKD. The CDR3 runs 13 residues. The CDR3 coding sequence is TGTGCCATCAGAGGTGCAGGACGGGGCGAGCAGTACTTC. Amino acid sequence: CAIRGAGRGEQYF.

Only a few counts were recorded for this clonotype. The chain recombines TRBV7-9 with TRBJ2-7, with a weak D call TRBD1 (6 bases). V lost 3 bases and J lost 0, with 12 bases in between. This CDR3 spans 15 amino acids. Germline V lookup: CDR1 SEHNR, CDR2 FQNEAQ (reference sequence). The CDR3 DNA sequence: TGTGCCAGCAGCTTCTGGACAGAGAGCTCCTACGAGCAGTACTTC. Translated: CASSFWTESSYEQYF.